What follows describes a single T cell receptor (beta chain). The V gene lost 5 bases and the J gene lost 4 bases, with 20 bases spanning the gap. Germline V lookup: CDR1 SGHTA, CDR2 FQGTGA. The CDR3 runs to 16 residues. Study processing details: Reference gene primer amplification gave nucleated cell count estimates. Clones were sequenced by immunoSEQ multiplex PCR, and TCRdb holds only the in-frame ones, with some missing. The V and J calls and clone size are taken from that table; D and trimming were inferred from the DNA. The table includes 110,000 or so clones, about 85% detected once. This record comes from a study of blood T cell repertoires in COVID-19. Study at large: Samples representing acute and convalescent COVID-19 were sourced from the United States, Italy and Spain. PBMCs, B-cell-depleted T cells, or T cells provided the cDNA or gDNA that made up the material.

V usage is TRBV7-3 and J usage is TRBJ2-5, with D possibly TRBD2 on 7 matching bases. The specimen was peripheral blood. This clonotype was sampled from a human donor in a cohort sampled during active COVID-19. The CDR3 protein is CASSPKGGGAVETQYF. The CDR3 DNA sequence: TGTGCCAGCAGCCCCAAAGGAGGGGGGGCGGTAGAGACCCAGTACTTC. The variable domain in full, completed from reference TRBV7-3 and TRBJ2-5, reads GAGVSQTPSNKVTEKGKYVELRCDPISGHTALYWYRQSLGQGPEFLIYFQGTGAADDSGLPNDRFFAVRPEGSVSTLKIQRTERGDSAVYLCASSPKGGGAVETQYFGPGTRLLVL.